This T cell receptor (beta chain) was recorded in a study of blood T cell repertoires in COVID-19. The CDR3 has 12 amino acids. CDR1 and CDR2 (germline): MNHEY, SMNVEV (reference sequence). Produced via immunoSEQ multiplex PCR; TCRdb's table is partial and in-frame only. This sample yields about 160,000 clones, of which roughly 77% are seen a single time; approximately 11% belongs to the top ten. Concerning this clone itself: At one boundary the junction diverges from the germline segment, which might be a read error.

Sequencing was performed on peripheral blood. The TCR originated in a human donor in a cohort sampled during active COVID-19. V gene TRBV27 combines with J gene TRBJ2-1; D remains unclear. CDR3 amino acids: CGVATIPNEQFF. As DNA, the CDR3 is TGCGGAGTGGCTACAATTCCTAATGAGCAGTTCTTC.